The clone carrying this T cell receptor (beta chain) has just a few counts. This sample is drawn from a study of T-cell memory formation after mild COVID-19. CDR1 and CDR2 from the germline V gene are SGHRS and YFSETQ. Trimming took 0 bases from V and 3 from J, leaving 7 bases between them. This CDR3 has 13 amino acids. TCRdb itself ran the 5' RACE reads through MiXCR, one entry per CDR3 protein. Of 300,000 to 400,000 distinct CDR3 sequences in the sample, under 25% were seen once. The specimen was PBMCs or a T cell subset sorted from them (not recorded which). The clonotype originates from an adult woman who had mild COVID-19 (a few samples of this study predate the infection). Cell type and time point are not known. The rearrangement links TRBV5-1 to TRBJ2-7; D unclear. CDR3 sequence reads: CASSLAVGYEQYF. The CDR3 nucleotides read TGCGCCAGCAGCTTGGCAGTCGGCTACGAGCAGTACTTC.